What follows is one T cell receptor beta chain and its context. This entry comes from a study of cytomegalovirus exposure and HLA in healthy donors. The V segment lost 4 bases and the J segment 7 bases; nucleotides outside the gene matches: 7. Germline loops: CDR1 KGHSH, CDR2 LQKENI. The CDR3 spans 15 residues. 60 Vbeta and 13 Jbeta primers were used in PCR. Sequenced by immunoSEQ multiplex PCR; TCRdb stores in-frame clones only, minus some. The sample has 180,000 or so clones. Likely unrecorded immune exposures existed in these nominally healthy donors. Sequenced: PBMCs. The clonotype was recovered from a woman in her late teens or twenties in good health and CMV-seropositive. The chain links TRBV18 to TRBJ1-4; 9 bases map to TRBD1. This CDR3 reads CASSRDRAGVEKLFF. CDR3 in DNA: TGTGCCAGCTCACGGGACAGGGCAGGCGTTGAAAAACTGTTTTTT.